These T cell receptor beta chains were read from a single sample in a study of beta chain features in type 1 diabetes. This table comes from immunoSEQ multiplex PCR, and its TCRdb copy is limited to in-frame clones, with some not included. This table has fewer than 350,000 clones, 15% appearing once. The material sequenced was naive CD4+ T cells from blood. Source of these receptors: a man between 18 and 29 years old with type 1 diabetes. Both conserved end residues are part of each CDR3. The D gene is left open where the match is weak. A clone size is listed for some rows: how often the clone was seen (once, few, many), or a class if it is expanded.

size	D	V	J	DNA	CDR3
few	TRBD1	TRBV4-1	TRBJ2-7	TGCGCCAGCAGCCAAGGTGGGGGACAGGGGAAACACGAGCAGTACTTC	CASSQGGGQGKHEQYF
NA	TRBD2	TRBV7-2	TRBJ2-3	TGTGCCAGCAGCTTAGCGCGATCTAGCGGGAGTACAGATACGCAGTATTTT	CASSLARSSGSTDTQYF
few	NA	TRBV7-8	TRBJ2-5	TGTGCCAGCAGCTTAGCGCCGGGGACCCAGTACTTC	CASSLAPGTQYF
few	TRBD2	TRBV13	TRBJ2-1	TGTGCCAGCAGCCTGACTAGCGGGGAGACCTACAATGAGCAGTTCTTC	CASSLTSGETYNEQFF
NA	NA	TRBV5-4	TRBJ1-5	TGTGCCAGCAGCTTGGACGGGGTAGGCAATCAGCCCCAGCATTTT	CASSLDGVGNQPQHF
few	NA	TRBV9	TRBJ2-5	TGTGCCAGCAGCACTCCGCGGGACGGGGAGACCCAGTACTTC	CASSTPRDGETQYF
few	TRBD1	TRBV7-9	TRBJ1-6	TGTGCCAGCAGCTGGACTCAGGGGGCGCTAGATTCACCCCTCCACTTT	CASSWTQGALDSPLHF
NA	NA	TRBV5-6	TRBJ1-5	TGTGCCAGCAGCTTGCCCGGGGTTCAGCCCCAGCATTTT	CASSLPGVQPQHF
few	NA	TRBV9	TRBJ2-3	TGTGCCAGCAGCGATGGACAGCTTGGCACAGATACGCAGTATTTT	CASSDGQLGTDTQYF
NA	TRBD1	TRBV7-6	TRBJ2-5	TGTGCCAGCAGCAAGGCCGGGACAGGGGTAGAGACCCAGTACTTC	CASSKAGTGVETQYF
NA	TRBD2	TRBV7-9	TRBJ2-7	TGTGCCAGCATCAAAGGGGTTAGCGGGAGTGCCAACGAGCAGTACTTC	CASIKGVSGSANEQYF
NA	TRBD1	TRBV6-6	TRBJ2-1	TGTGCCAGCAGTTACGGGGACAGGGGGTGGTACAATGAGCAGTTCTTC	CASSYGDRGWYNEQFF
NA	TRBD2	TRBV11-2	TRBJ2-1	TGTGCCAGCAGCCCAGGACTAGCGGGGGGCCTGGGGAATGAGCAGTTCTTC	CASSPGLAGGLGNEQFF
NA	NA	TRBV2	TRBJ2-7	TGTGCCAGCAGTCCAAAAGAGGCCCACTACGAGCAGTACTTC	CASSPKEAHYEQYF
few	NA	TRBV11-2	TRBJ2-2	TGTGCCAGCAGCCCCTACCGGACAGTTACCGGGGAGCTGTTTTTT	CASSPYRTVTGELFF
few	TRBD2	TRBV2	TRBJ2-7	TGTGCCAGCAGGGGGACTAGCGGGAGCGAGCAGTACTTC	CASRGTSGSEQYF
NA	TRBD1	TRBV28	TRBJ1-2	TGTGCCACGGCTGATGTTGACAGGGTGGGATATGGCTACACCTTC	CATADVDRVGYGYTF
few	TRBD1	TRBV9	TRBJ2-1	TGTGCCAGCAGTAGGGGTCCGGGACAGGGTATCAATGAGCAGTTCTTC	CASSRGPGQGINEQFF
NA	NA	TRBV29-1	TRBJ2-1	TGCAGCGTTGGTCGACCGGGAAGGATCTACAATGAGCAGTTCTTC	CSVGRPGRIYNEQFF
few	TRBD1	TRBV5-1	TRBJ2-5	TGCGCCAGCAGCTTGGACAGGGGGCAAAGGGAGACCCAGTACTTC	CASSLDRGQRETQYF
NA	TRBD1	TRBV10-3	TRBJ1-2	TGTGCCATCAGTACCAGGGGGGGCTACACCTTC	CAISTRGGYTF
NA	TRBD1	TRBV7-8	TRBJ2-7	TGTGCCAGCAGCTTAGCCGGACAGGGTTTACGCGAGCAGTACTTC	CASSLAGQGLREQYF